These T cell receptor beta chains were read from a single sample in a study of T cells in Graves' hyperthyroidism and ophthalmopathy. TCRdb reanalysed the multiplex PCR reads using MiXCR and keeps one entry per CDR3 protein. The sample has roughly 500,000 distinct CDR3 sequences; about 45% are singletons. Sample: peripheral blood or thyroid tissue (not recorded which). These receptors were collected from an adult woman with Graves' disease, either hyperthyroidism or ophthalmopathy (not recorded which). Both conserved end residues are part of each CDR3. Each record gives: D gene, J gene, V gene, clone size, CDR3 DNA, CDR3 protein. D genes are given only for firm matches. Only part of the rows carry a size: once, few, many, or a class if the clone is expanded.

D: TRBD1
J: TRBJ1-6
V: TRBV10-2
size: few
DNA: TGCGCCAGCAGTGACCGGACAGGGGACCCCAATTCACCCCTCCACTTT
CDR3: CASSDRTGDPNSPLHF

D: -
J: TRBJ2-7
V: TRBV9
size: few
DNA: TGTGCCAGCAGCGCTACAACAAATTCGAAGAAACCCTACGAGCAGTACTTC
CDR3: CASSATTNSKKPYEQYF

D: TRBD1
J: TRBJ1-2
V: TRBV6-4
size: -
DNA: TGTGCCAGCAGTCAGCGACAGGGGCGGTATGGCTACACCTTC
CDR3: CASSQRQGRYGYTF

D: -
J: TRBJ1-1
V: TRBV7-9
size: -
DNA: TGTGCCAGCAGCTCCGGGCAGGGCCTCATGAACACTGAAGCTTTCTTT
CDR3: CASSSGQGLMNTEAFF

D: -
J: TRBJ2-1
V: TRBV7-9
size: -
DNA: TGTGCCAGCAGCCGAGGCGCCTCCGAATGGGACAATGAGCAGTTCTTC
CDR3: CASSRGASEWDNEQFF

D: TRBD1
J: TRBJ2-7
V: TRBV15
size: -
DNA: TGTGCCACCAGCAAAGGACAGGGGGCAAACGAGCAGTACTTC
CDR3: CATSKGQGANEQYF

D: TRBD2
J: TRBJ2-2
V: TRBV5-1
size: many
DNA: TGCGCCAGCAGCTTGGGCCTAGCGGGAGTGGGCACCGGGGAGCTGTTTTTT
CDR3: CASSLGLAGVGTGELFF

D: TRBD2
J: TRBJ2-7
V: TRBV29-1
size: many
DNA: TGCAGCGTTGGGACTAGCGGGAGCAGGGGCTACGAGCAGTACTTC
CDR3: CSVGTSGSRGYEQYF

D: TRBD2
J: TRBJ2-5
V: TRBV4-1
size: once
DNA: TGCGCCAGCAGCCCAACCGGGACTAGCGTAGTCCAAGAGACCCAGTACTTC
CDR3: CASSPTGTSVVQETQYF

D: TRBD1
J: TRBJ1-5
V: TRBV20-1
size: -
DNA: TGCAGTGCTAGTGGGACAGGGGGCCAGCCCCAGCATTTT
CDR3: CSASGTGGQPQHF

D: TRBD1
J: TRBJ2-5
V: TRBV18
size: few
DNA: TGTGCCAGCTCACCGGACAGGTACCCAAAAGAGACCCAGTACTTC
CDR3: CASSPDRYPKETQYF

D: -
J: TRBJ1-4
V: TRBV20-1
size: many
DNA: TGCAGTGCTAGAGATCATGGCCGTTACAGGGAAAAACTGTTTTTT
CDR3: CSARDHGRYREKLFF

D: -
J: TRBJ1-6
V: TRBV27
size: -
DNA: TGTGCCAGCAGTTTTGCGAATTCACCCCTCCACTTT
CDR3: CASSFANSPLHF

D: -
J: TRBJ1-6
V: TRBV6-5
size: many
DNA: TGTGCCAGCTGCATAAACAGGAATTCACCCCTCCACTTT
CDR3: CASCINRNSPLHF

D: TRBD1
J: TRBJ2-5
V: TRBV7-3
size: -
DNA: TGTGCCAGCAGCTTAAGACAGGGGTGGAGAGAGACCCAGTACTTC
CDR3: CASSLRQGWRETQYF

D: -
J: TRBJ1-3
V: TRBV30
size: -
DNA: TGTGCCTGGAGTGTGGGGAACTTTGGAAACACCATATATTTT
CDR3: CAWSVGNFGNTIYF

D: -
J: TRBJ1-1
V: TRBV28
size: -
DNA: TGTGCCAGCAGTCCGCCGCCTACCGAGGTGGCTTTCTTT
CDR3: CASSPPPTEVAFF

D: -
J: TRBJ1-1
V: TRBV7-2
size: many
DNA: TGTGCCAGCAGCACCCGGGCCTCGGAGGGTGAAGCTTTCTTT
CDR3: CASSTRASEGEAFF